This T cell receptor (beta chain) was found in a study of Graves' ophthalmopathy and Graves' hyperthyroidism. Amplification of TCR beta CDR3 regions used RNA transcripts. Investigators did first-round RT-PCR with HTBI primers, then second-round multiplex PCR. A single record per CDR3 protein comes from TCRdb applying MiXCR to the multiplex PCR reads. Of 400,000 to 450,000 distinct CDR3 sequences in the sample, under 25% are singletons; the top ten hold 2.5% to 3.5%. This clonotype was counted many times. V shed 4 bases and J shed 0 bases, with 16 bases lying between them. Germline V gene data show CDR1 as DFQATT and CDR2 as SNEGSKA (reference sequence). This CDR3 spans 16 amino acids. Patients were left out if they had other autoimmune diseases, uncontrolled infections, pregnancy or lactation.

Source material: peripheral blood. The sequence came from a young woman with stable Graves' hyperthyroidism. The chain joins TRBV20-1 to TRBJ1-5, with D maybe TRBD1 (6 bases). CDR3 loop: CSANGGRPYSNQPQHF. The CDR3 bases are TGCAGTGCTAATGGGGGCAGACCTTATAGCAATCAGCCCCAGCATTTT.